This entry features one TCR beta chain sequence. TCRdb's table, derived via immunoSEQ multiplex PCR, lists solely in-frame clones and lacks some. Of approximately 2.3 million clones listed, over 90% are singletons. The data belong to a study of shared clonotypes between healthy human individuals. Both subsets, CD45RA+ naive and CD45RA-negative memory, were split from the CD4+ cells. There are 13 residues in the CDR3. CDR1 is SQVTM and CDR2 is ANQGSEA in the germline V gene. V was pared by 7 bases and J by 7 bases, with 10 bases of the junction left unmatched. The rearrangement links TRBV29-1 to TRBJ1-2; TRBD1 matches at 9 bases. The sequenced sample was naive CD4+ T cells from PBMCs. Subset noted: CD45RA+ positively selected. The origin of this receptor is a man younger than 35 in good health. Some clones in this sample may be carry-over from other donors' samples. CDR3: CSAGDRGGSGYTF. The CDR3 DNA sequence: TGCAGCGCCGGAGACAGGGGGGGCTCTGGCTACACCTTC. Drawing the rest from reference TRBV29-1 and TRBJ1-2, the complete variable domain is SAVISQKPSRDICQRGTSLTIQCQVDSQVTMMFWYRQQPGQSLTLIATANQGSEATYESGFVIDKFPISRPNLTFSTLTVSNMSPEDSSIYLCSAGDRGGSGYTFGSGTRLTVV.